Below, 9 T cell receptor beta chains from the same sample are listed, as sequenced in a study of T cells in tuberculosis (dated by TCRdb to 2016 to 2019). The library was prepared using the immunoSEQ multiplex PCR assay. Sourced from immuneACCESS, this table was stored by TCRdb with only in-frame sequences that have V and J called. A share of the clones is absent; for the studies checked, an unresolved V gene accounts for under half, and the remainder has no known explanation. The sample table lists 37,000 or so clones, 94% of them with a count of one. Roughly an eighth of the sample goes to the ten largest clones. Source material: PBMCs. Receptor source: a donor aged 10 to 29 with latent tuberculosis or without tuberculosis infection. Some clones in this sample may be carry-over from other donors' samples.

The CDR3 DNA reads as TGTGCCAGCAGTACCAATCGACAGGTCGAGCAGTTCTTC. The encoded protein is CASSTNRQVEQFF. The gene calls are TRBV27 and TRBJ2-1, with D maybe TRBD1 (6 bases). This CDR3 contains 13 residues. V lost 5 bases, J lost 10 bases, and 15 bases lay in between. Per the germline V gene, CDR1 is MNHEY and CDR2 is SMNVEV (reference sequence).

The chain carries TRBV6-5 and TRBJ1-1, with D unresolved. Between the trimmed V and J ends, which lost 0 bases and 2 bases, there was a span of 10 bases. This CDR3 has 15 residues. Germline CDR1 MNHEY, CDR2 SVGAGI. The CDR3 spells CASSYSGHENTEAFF. CDR3 bases: TGTGCCAGCAGTTACTCTGGGCATGAAAACACTGAAGCTTTCTTT.

This clone is a singleton in its sample. The chain recombines TRBV5-1 with TRBJ1-5; tentative D call: TRBD1 (5 bases). Between the trimmed V and J ends, which lost 4 bases and 1 base, there was a span of 18 bases. This CDR3 has 17 residues. Looked up from germline, CDR1 is SGHRS and CDR2 is YFSETQ. In DNA, the CDR3 is TGCGCCAGCAGCCCGGGGGACTTCGGTGGAAGCAATCAGCCCCAGCATTTT. It translates to CASSPGDFGGSNQPQHF.

This rearrangement joins TRBV5-1 to TRBJ1-1, with 8 bases fitting TRBD1. The CDR3 runs to 16 residues. CDR1 SGHRS and CDR2 YFSETQ come from the germline V gene. Losses at the gene ends were 0 bases for V and 5 bases for J; bases not matched to a gene: 9. The CDR3 loop reads CASSLVGQAEGTEAFF. CDR3 DNA sequence: TGCGCCAGCAGCTTGGTGGGACAGGCAGAGGGGACTGAAGCTTTCTTT. Full variable domain (missing parts from reference TRBV5-1 and TRBJ1-1): KAGVTQTPRYLIKTRGQQVTLSCSPISGHRSVSWYQQTPGQGLQFLFEYFSETQRNKGNFPGRFSGRQFSNSRSEMNVSTLELGDSALYLCASSLVGQAEGTEAFFGQGTRLTVV.

J is TRBJ1-6 and V is TRBV2; D may be TRBD1 (6 bases). The V end was cut by 5 bases, the J end by 2 bases, with 13 bases between. CDR1 SNHLY and CDR2 FYNNEI come from the germline V gene. The CDR3 is 16 amino acids. For the CDR3, the DNA is TGTGCCAGCAGTCCACAGGGTTTCACCTATAATTCACCCCTCCACTTT. It translates to CASSPQGFTYNSPLHF.

V gene TRBV6-1 combines with J gene TRBJ2-1; the D gene is possibly TRBD2 (6 bases). V shed 8 bases and J shed 4 bases, with 12 bases lying between them. Germline assignment: CDR1 MNHNS and CDR2 SASEGT. This CDR3 has 13 residues. The CDR3 region has the DNA TGTGCCAGCGGGATAGCGGAATACAATGAGCAGTTCTTC. This gives the protein CASGIAEYNEQFF.

The chain links TRBV5-5 to TRBJ2-7, with a tentative D call TRBD1 (6 bases). The germline V and J ends were trimmed by 0 bases and 3 bases, with 10 bases remaining between them. Germline V CDR1 and CDR2: SGHKS, YYEKEE (reference sequence). The CDR3 is 14 amino acids. The CDR3 is CASSLAGQFYEQYF. CDR3 DNA: TGTGCCAGCAGCTTGGCAGGACAGTTCTACGAGCAGTACTTC.

The chain employs TRBV28 and TRBJ1-2, with 10 bases identical to TRBD1. Germline values: CDR1 MDHEN, CDR2 SYDVKM. The CDR3 sequence is 14 residues long. The V segment lost 5 bases and the J segment 3 bases; nucleotides outside the gene matches: 3. The CDR3 region has the DNA TGTGCCAGCAGTCCCGGGACAGGGGACTATGGCTACACCTTC. The encoded protein is CASSPGTGDYGYTF.

The rearrangement links TRBV7-2 to TRBJ1-5; 10 nucleotides match TRBD1. The CDR3 runs to 15 residues. The trim removed 4 bases at V and 4 bases at J, leaving 4 bases unmatched. The germline CDR1 and CDR2 sequences are SGHTA and FQGNSA. DNA of the CDR3: TGTGCCAGCAGCTCCGCGGGACAGGGGAATCAGCCCCAGCATTTT. Encoded protein: CASSSAGQGNQPQHF.